The 13 T cell receptor beta chains below all came from one sample that was sequenced in a study of T cell changes during pregnancy in multiple sclerosis. The method was immunoSEQ multiplex PCR; TCRdb's version includes in-frame clones alone and lacks a portion of them. The sample includes roughly 49,000 clones, roughly 90% of them seen just once. Sample: peripheral blood, taken in the first trimester of pregnancy. All receptors derive from a female donor in good health, enrolled as a control in a pregnancy study.

The rearrangement joins TRBV6-5 to TRBJ1-3; the match to TRBD1 covers 8 bases. CDR1 and CDR2 from the germline V gene are MNHEY and SVGAGI. The CDR3 extends over 16 amino acids. V shed 4 bases, J shed 0 bases, and the junction held 5 bases outside the gene matches. CDR3 sequence reads: CASSFRQGISGNTIYF. DNA for the CDR3: TGTGCCAGCAGTTTTCGACAGGGGATCTCTGGAAACACCATATATTTT.

The rearrangement uses TRBV6-5 and TRBJ2-7, with D maybe TRBD1 (5 bases). Per germline, CDR1 MNHEY and CDR2 SVGAGI. The length of the CDR3 is 14 residues. V shed 2 bases and J shed 2 bases, with 10 bases lying between them. Written as DNA, the CDR3 is TGTGCCAGCAGTTACAACCAGGACACCTACGAGCAGTACTTC. This sequence encodes CASSYNQDTYEQYF.

The chain carries TRBV11-3 and TRBJ2-7; 7 bases align to TRBD1. Trimming took 1 base from V and 3 from J; bases not matched to a gene: 6. Germline V gene lookup returns CDR1 SGHNT and CDR2 YENEEA. There are 15 residues in the CDR3. The CDR3 is CASSLGFDRDYEQYF. CDR3 DNA: TGTGCCAGCAGCTTAGGGTTCGACAGGGACTACGAGCAGTACTTC.

The CDR3 DNA reads TGTGCCAGCAAAAAAGGACAGGGCCTGAACACTGAAGCTTTCTTT. Encoded protein: CASKKGQGLNTEAFF. The chain employs TRBV2 and TRBJ1-1; 8 nucleotides align to TRBD1. J lost 0 bases, V lost 7 bases, and 7 bases had no gene match. Germline V lookup: CDR1 SNHLY, CDR2 FYNNEI. The CDR3 loop spans 15 amino acids.

In its sample, this clone was seen a few times. The chain combines TRBV27 with TRBJ2-1; 9 nucleotides match TRBD1. Germline values: CDR1 MNHEY, CDR2 SMNVEV (reference sequence). The V gene end was trimmed by 4 bases and the J gene end by 0 bases; junction bases not matched to a gene: 19. CDR3 length equals 21 residues. CDR3 residues: CASSSTAARDRERSSYNEQFF. The CDR3 bases are TGTGCCAGCAGTTCAACCGCCGCCCGGGACAGGGAGCGGAGCTCCTACAATGAGCAGTTCTTC.

The chain employs TRBV5-4 and TRBJ2-3; D gene unclear. The germline gives CDR1 SGHNT, CDR2 YYREEE (reference sequence). The CDR3 contains 16 residues. Deletions cut 0 bases from V and 0 bases from J, with 11 bases between. CDR3 region: CASSLGSSTSTDTQYF. DNA of the CDR3: TGTGCCAGCAGCTTGGGTAGTTCCACTAGCACAGATACGCAGTATTTT.

DNA of the CDR3: TGTGCCAGCAGCTTCGTTCGGGAGGCACAAGAGCAGTTCTTC. Protein product: CASSFVREAQEQFF. This rearrangement joins TRBV7-3 to TRBJ2-1, with TRBD2 identical over 7 bases. This CDR3 comprises 14 residues. Losses at the gene ends were 3 bases for V and 10 bases for J; bases not matched to a gene: 9. The germline V gene has CDR1 SGHTA and CDR2 FQGTGA.

The chain is built from TRBV11-3 and TRBJ2-7, with 8 bases aligning to TRBD2. CDR3 size: 14 residues. The germline V gene encodes CDR1 SGHNT and CDR2 YENEEA. V lost 1 base and J lost 7; bases outside the gene matches: 6. CDR3 amino acids: CASSLGAGAPEQYF. In nucleotides, the CDR3 is TGTGCCAGCAGCTTAGGAGCGGGGGCCCCGGAGCAGTACTTC.

The chain joins TRBV14 to TRBJ2-5, with a tentative D call TRBD1 (6 bases). The V and J ends lost 1 base and 10 bases respectively, with 25 bases between them. The germline V gene has CDR1 SGHDN and CDR2 FVKESK. The CDR3 has 17 residues. The DNA of the CDR3 is TGTGCCAGCAGCCAAGGAAGGCGGGTTCCCCTCCAAGGGGGCCAGTACTTC. It is translated as CASSQGRRVPLQGGQYF.

This chain uses TRBV11-2 with TRBJ2-7; TRBD2 is a possible D gene (5 bases). There are 14 residues in the CDR3. V lost 0 bases, J lost 5 bases, and 11 bases lay in between. Germline CDR1 SGHAT, CDR2 FQNNGV. The CDR3 sequence is CASSLEPGRDEQYF. CDR3 DNA sequence: TGTGCCAGCAGCTTAGAGCCCGGGCGGGACGAGCAGTACTTC. Variable domain in full (rest from reference TRBV11-2 and TRBJ2-7): EAGVAQSPRYKIIEKRQSVAFWCNPISGHATLYWYQQILGQGPKLLIQFQNNGVVDDSQLPKDRFSAERLKGVDSTLKIQPAKLEDSAVYLCASSLEPGRDEQYFGPGTRLTVT.

The chain is built from TRBV2 and TRBJ2-7; perhaps TRBD2 as D (6 bases). The germline CDR1 and CDR2 sequences are SNHLY and FYNNEI. The CDR3 runs 14 residues. V lost 6 bases, J lost 0 bases, and 12 bases lay in between. The CDR3, as DNA: TGTGCCAGCAGGCCCGGCGGGATCTCCTACGAGCAGTACTTC. Its translation: CASRPGGISYEQYF.

The V call is TRBV5-1, the J call TRBJ1-4; D gene unclear. The germline CDR1 and CDR2 sequences are SGHRS and YFSETQ. This CDR3 has 15 residues. With 4 bases removed from V and 7 bases from J, the gap between germline ends came to 17 bases. The CDR3 sequence: CASSPFAGSGEKLFF. As DNA, the CDR3 is TGCGCCAGCAGCCCCTTCGCGGGAAGCGGTGAAAAACTGTTTTTT. Full variable domain (missing parts from reference TRBV5-1 and TRBJ1-4): KAGVTQTPRYLIKTRGQQVTLSCSPISGHRSVSWYQQTPGQGLQFLFEYFSETQRNKGNFPGRFSGRQFSNSRSEMNVSTLELGDSALYLCASSPFAGSGEKLFFGSGTQLSVL.

V and J are TRBV6-5 and TRBJ1-2, with 7 bases that match TRBD1. The CDR3 extends over 14 amino acids. The germline gives CDR1 MNHEY, CDR2 SVGAGI. J was trimmed by 10 bases and V by 6 bases; bases with no gene match: 14. This CDR3 reads CASSPMDRNSDYTF. CDR3 DNA sequence: TGTGCCAGCAGCCCAATGGACAGGAATAGTGACTACACCTTC.